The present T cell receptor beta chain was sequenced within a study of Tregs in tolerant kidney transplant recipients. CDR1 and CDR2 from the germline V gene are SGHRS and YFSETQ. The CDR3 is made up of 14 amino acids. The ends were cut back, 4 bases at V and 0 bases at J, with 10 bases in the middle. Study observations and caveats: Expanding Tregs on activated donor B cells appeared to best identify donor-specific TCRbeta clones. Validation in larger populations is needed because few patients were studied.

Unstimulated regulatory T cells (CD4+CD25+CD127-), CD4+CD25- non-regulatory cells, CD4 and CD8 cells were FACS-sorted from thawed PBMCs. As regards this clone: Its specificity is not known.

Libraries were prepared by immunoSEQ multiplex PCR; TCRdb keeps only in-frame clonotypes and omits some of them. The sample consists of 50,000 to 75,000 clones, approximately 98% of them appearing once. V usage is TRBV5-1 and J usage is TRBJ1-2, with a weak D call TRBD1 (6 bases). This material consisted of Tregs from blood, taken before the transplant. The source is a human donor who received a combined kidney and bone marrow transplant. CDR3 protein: CASSTRGTNYGYTF. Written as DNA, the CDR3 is TGCGCCAGCAGCACCAGGGGTACTAACTATGGCTACACCTTC.